This T cell receptor (beta chain) was identified in a study of T cell responses to AZD1222 COVID-19 vaccine. Germline CDR1 is SSHAT and CDR2 is FNYEAQ (reference sequence). Unmatched junction bases numbered 1, after V lost 2 bases and J lost 0 bases. CDR3 length: 16 amino acids. Clones were read by immunoSEQ multiplex PCR, and TCRdb kept only the in-frame ones, dropping some. Of 100,000 to 150,000 clones listed, around 91% are singletons. The source of this sequence is an adult in good health. The sequenced sample was peripheral blood, obtained on day 0 of MenACWY control vaccination. The gene calls are TRBV7-7 and TRBJ2-2; TRBD1 matches at 9 bases. This CDR3 reads CASSLRTGANTGELFF. The CDR3 coding sequence is TGTGCCAGCAGCTTACGGACAGGGGCGAACACCGGGGAGCTGTTTTTT. Supplemented by reference TRBV7-7 and TRBJ2-2, the full variable domain reads GAGVSQSPRYKVTKRGQDVTLRCDPISSHATLYWYQQALGQGPEFLTYFNYEAQPDKSGLPSDRFSAERPEGSISTLTIQRTEQRDSAMYRCASSLRTGANTGELFFGEGSRLTVL.